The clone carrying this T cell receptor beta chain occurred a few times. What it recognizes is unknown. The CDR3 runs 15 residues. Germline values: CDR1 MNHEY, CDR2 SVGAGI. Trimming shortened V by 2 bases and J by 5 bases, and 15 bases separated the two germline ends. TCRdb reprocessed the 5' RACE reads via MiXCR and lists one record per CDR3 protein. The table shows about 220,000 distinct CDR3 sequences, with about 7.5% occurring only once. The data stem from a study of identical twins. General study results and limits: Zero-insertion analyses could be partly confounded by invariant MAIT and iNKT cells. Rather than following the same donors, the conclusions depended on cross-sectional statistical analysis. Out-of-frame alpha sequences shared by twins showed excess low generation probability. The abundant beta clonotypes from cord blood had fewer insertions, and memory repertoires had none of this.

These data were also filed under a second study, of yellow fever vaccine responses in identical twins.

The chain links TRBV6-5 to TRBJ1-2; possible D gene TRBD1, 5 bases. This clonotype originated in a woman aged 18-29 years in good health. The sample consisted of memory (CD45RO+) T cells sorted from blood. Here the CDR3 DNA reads TGTGCCAGCAGTTACGGGGCGGAATGGAGATATGGCTACACCTTC. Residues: CASSYGAEWRYGYTF.